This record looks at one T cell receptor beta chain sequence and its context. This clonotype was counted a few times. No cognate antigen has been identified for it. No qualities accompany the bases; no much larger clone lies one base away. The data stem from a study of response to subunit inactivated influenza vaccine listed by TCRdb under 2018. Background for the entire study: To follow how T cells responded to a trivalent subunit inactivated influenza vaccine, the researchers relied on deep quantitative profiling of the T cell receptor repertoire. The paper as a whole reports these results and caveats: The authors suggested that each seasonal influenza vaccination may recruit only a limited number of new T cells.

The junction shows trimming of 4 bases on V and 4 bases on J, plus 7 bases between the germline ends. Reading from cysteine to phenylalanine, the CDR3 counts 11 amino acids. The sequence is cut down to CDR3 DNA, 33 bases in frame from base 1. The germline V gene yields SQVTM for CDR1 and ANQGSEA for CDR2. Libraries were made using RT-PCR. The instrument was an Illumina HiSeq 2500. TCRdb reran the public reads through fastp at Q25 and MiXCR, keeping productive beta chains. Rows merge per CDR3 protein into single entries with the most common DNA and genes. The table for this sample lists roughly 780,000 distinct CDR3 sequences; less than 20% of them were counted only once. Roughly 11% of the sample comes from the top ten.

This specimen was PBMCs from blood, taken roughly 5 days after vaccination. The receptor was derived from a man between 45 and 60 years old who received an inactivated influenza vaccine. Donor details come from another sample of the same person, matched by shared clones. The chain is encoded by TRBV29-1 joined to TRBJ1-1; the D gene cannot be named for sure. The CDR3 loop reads CSVAWATEAFF. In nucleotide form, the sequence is TGCAGCGTTGCCTGGGCCACTGAAGCTTTCTTT.